These T cell receptor beta chains were read from a single sample in a study of blood T cell repertoires in COVID-19. Profiled with immunoSEQ multiplex PCR; TCRdb holds only in-frame clones, not every one. Here the sample spans about 210,000 clones, 88% being singletons. Input material: peripheral blood. Every receptor here comes from a man in his late teens or twenties with active or convalescent COVID-19. CDR3s include the opening cysteine and the closing phenylalanine or tryptophan. The D gene is left open where the match is weak. Size tells how often a clone was seen (once, few, many) or the class of an expanded clone, and some rows leave it out.

D gene: -; clone size: -; J gene: TRBJ2-7; V gene: TRBV7-9; CDR3 DNA: TGTGCCAGCAGCTTCCGGGGAACCTACGAGCAGTACTTC; CDR3 protein: CASSFRGTYEQYF
D gene: TRBD2; clone size: -; J gene: TRBJ2-5; V gene: TRBV7-2; CDR3 DNA: TGTGCCAGCAGTAGGGGAGTAGCGGGAGAGACCCAGTACTTC; CDR3 protein: CASSRGVAGETQYF
D gene: -; clone size: once; J gene: TRBJ2-7; V gene: TRBV5-1; CDR3 DNA: TGCGCCAGCAGGGAGGACAGCTACGAGCAGTACTTC; CDR3 protein: CASREDSYEQYF
D gene: TRBD1; clone size: -; J gene: TRBJ1-4; V gene: TRBV5-1; CDR3 DNA: TGCGCCAGCAGCCAGGGACAGCTTAATGAAAAACTGTTTTTT; CDR3 protein: CASSQGQLNEKLFF
D gene: -; clone size: few; J gene: TRBJ1-6; V gene: TRBV7-9; CDR3 DNA: TGTGCCAGCAGCCAGGTGGATGGGTCACCCCTCCACTTT; CDR3 protein: CASSQVDGSPLHF
D gene: TRBD1; clone size: -; J gene: TRBJ2-1; V gene: TRBV9; CDR3 DNA: TGTGCCAGCAGCCCGAGGACAGGATACAATGAGCAGTTCTTC; CDR3 protein: CASSPRTGYNEQFF
D gene: -; clone size: -; J gene: TRBJ1-3; V gene: TRBV11-2; CDR3 DNA: TGTGCCAGCAGCTTAGCCGGGGATTATGGAAACACCATATATTTT; CDR3 protein: CASSLAGDYGNTIYF
D gene: TRBD2; clone size: -; J gene: TRBJ2-7; V gene: TRBV7-2; CDR3 DNA: TGTGCCAGCAGCTCCCAGGGACTAGCGGGGTACGAGCAGTACTTC; CDR3 protein: CASSSQGLAGYEQYF
D gene: TRBD2; clone size: -; J gene: TRBJ2-1; V gene: TRBV19; CDR3 DNA: TGTGCCAGTAGTATTGGGACTAGCGGGTTCCCTTGGTACAATGAGCAGTTCTTC; CDR3 protein: CASSIGTSGFPWYNEQFF
D gene: -; clone size: -; J gene: TRBJ2-3; V gene: TRBV18; CDR3 DNA: TGTGCCAGCTCTAGCGGAACTAGCACAGATACGCAGTATTTT; CDR3 protein: CASSSGTSTDTQYF
D gene: -; clone size: -; J gene: TRBJ2-3; V gene: TRBV27; CDR3 DNA: TGTGCCAGCAGTCTTGCCGGGACTTACCTCACAGATACGCAGTATTTT; CDR3 protein: CASSLAGTYLTDTQYF